Listed here is a single TCR beta chain. In this sample, this clonotype turned up many times. No cognate antigen has been identified for it. There are no base qualities to consult, and no much larger clone falls within one base. The data are from a study of T-cell reconstitution after alpha-beta-depleted transplantation in children (dated by TCRdb to between 2015 and 2016). For context, the study as a whole: Using TCR repertoire profiling, the study quantitatively followed how T-cell immune reconstitution unfolded in children after TCRalphabeta/CD19-depleted allogeneic hematopoietic cell transplantation.

Deletion took 6 bases off V and 4 bases off J, with a span of 10 bases between the germline ends. In the germline V gene, CDR1 corresponds to MNHEY and CDR2 to SVGAGI. The CDR3 sequence holds 13 residues, the cysteine and phenylalanine included. Of all the DNA, just the CDR3 is kept, 39 bases in frame from base 1. The method behind the library was PCR. TCRdb lists the instrument as Illumina HiSeq 2500. To normalize quantification of the TCRbeta repertoire, the TCR libraries were built with molecular barcoding that relied on unique molecular identifiers. TCRdb handled the public reads itself, with Q25 trimming in fastp and clone calling in MiXCR, and kept productive beta chains. Rows with a matching CDR3 protein are joined into one entry that keeps the most common DNA and genes. For this sample the table gives about 270,000 distinct CDR3 sequences, of which over 8% were detected only once. The ten largest clones add up to 10% of the sample.

The sequence is built from TRBV6-5 and TRBJ1-5; no D gene is confidently identified. The sequencing used PBMCs from the stem cell graft donor, collected from the stem cell graft. The receptor comes from a human donor who donated a stem cell graft to a child with SCID. The nucleotide sequence reads TGTGCCAGCAGACAAACCGAAAATCAGCCCCAGCATTTT. This codes for CASRQTENQPQHF.